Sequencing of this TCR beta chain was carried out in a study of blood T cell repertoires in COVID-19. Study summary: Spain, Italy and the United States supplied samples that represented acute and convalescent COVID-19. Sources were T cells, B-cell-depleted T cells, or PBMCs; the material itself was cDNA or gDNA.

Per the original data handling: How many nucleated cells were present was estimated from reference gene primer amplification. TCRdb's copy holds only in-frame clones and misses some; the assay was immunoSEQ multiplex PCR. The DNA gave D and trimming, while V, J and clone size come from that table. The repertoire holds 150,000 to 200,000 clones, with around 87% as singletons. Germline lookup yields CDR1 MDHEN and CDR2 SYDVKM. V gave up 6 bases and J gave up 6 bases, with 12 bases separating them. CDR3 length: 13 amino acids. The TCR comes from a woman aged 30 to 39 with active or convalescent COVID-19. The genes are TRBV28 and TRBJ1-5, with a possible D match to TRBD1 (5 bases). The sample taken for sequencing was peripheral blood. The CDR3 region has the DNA TGTGCCAGCAGCTGGACGGGGGGTCAGCCCCAGCATTTT. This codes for CASSWTGGQPQHF. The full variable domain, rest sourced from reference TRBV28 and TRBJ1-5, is DVKVTQSSRYLVKRTGEKVFLECVQDMDHENMFWYRQDPGLGLRLIYFSYDVKMKEKGDIPEGYSVSREKKERFSLILESASTNQTSMYLCASSWTGGQPQHFGDGTRLSIL.